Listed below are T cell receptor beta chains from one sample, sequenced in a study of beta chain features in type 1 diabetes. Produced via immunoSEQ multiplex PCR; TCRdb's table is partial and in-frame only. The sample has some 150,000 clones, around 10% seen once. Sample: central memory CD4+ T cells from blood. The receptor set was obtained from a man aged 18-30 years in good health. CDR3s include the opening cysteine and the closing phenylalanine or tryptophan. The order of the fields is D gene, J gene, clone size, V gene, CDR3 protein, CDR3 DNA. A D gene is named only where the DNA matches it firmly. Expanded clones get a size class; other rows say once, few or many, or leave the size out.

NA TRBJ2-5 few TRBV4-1 CASSQEHGETQYF TGTGCCAGCAGCCAAGAGCACGGGGAGACCCAGTACTTC
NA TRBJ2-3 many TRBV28 CASSLLAHTQYF TGTGCCAGCAGTTTACTCGCGCATACGCAGTATTTT
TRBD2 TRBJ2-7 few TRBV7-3 CASSLPLRLAGGVHEQYF TGTGCCAGCAGCTTACCCTTACGACTAGCGGGAGGAGTTCACGAGCAGTACTTC
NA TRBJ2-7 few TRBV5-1 CASSPGQSYEQYF TGCGCCAGCAGCCCGGGACAATCCTACGAGCAGTACTTC
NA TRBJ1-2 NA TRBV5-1 CASSGFSGYTF TGCGCCAGCAGCGGGTTCAGCGGCTACACCTTC
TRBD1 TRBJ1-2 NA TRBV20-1 CSARVYRGCTF TGCAGTGCTAGAGTTTACAGGGGATGCACCTTC
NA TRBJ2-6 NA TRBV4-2 CASSQEQGTGANVLTF TGTGCCAGCAGCCAAGAGCAGGGTACCGGGGCCAACGTCCTGACTTTC
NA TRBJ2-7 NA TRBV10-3 CAIRSSSYEQYF TGTGCCATCAGATCTAGCTCCTACGAGCAGTACTTC
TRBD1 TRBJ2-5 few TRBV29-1 CINLGQGCETQYF TGCATTAACCTCGGACAGGGCTGTGAGACCCAGTACTTC
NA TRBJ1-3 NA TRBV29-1 CSVSGQTSGNTIYF TGCAGCGTCTCCGGACAGACCTCTGGAAACACCATATATTTT
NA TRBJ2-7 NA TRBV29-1 CSARQDSYEQYF TGCAGCGCCCGGCAGGACTCCTACGAGCAGTACTTC
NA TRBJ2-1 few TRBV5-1 CASSSGGQSYNEQFF TGCGCCAGCAGCTCCGGAGGTCAGTCCTACAATGAGCAGTTCTTC
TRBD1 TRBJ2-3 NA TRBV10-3 CASKETGPDTQYF TGTGCCTCAAAAGAGACAGGGCCAGATACGCAGTATTTT
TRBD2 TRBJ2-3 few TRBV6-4 CASSEGGRATDTQYF TGTGCCAGCAGTGAGGGCGGGAGAGCGACAGATACGCAGTATTTT
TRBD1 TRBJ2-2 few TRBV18 CASSPGQGAYTGELFF TGTGCCAGCTCACCGGGACAGGGGGCCTACACCGGGGAGCTGTTTTTT
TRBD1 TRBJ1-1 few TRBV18 CASSLDRATEAFF TGTGCCAGCTCCCTGGACAGGGCTACTGAAGCTTTCTTT
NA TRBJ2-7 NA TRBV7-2 CASSSSADSSSYEQYF TGTGCCAGCAGCTCCTCCGCTGACTCCTCGTCCTACGAGCAGTACTTC
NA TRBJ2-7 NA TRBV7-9 CASSPPSSEQYF TGTGCCAGCAGCCCGCCTTCGTCCGAGCAGTACTTC
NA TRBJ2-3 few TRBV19 CASSNFGSGQYF TGTGCCAGTAGTAATTTTGGGTCTGGGCAGTATTTT
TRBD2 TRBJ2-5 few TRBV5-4 CASSLAGLDQETQYF TGTGCCAGCAGCTTGGCGGGACTAGACCAAGAGACCCAGTACTTC
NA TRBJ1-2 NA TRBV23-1 CASSQSNGRQIYGYTF TGCGCCAGCAGTCAATCCAATGGGAGACAGATCTATGGCTACACCTTC
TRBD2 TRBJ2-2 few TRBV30 CAWRGRAGVAGELFF TGTGCCTGGAGGGGCCGAGCGGGGGTTGCCGGGGAGCTGTTTTTT
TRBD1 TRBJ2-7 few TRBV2 CASSGQGARYEQYF TGTGCCAGCAGTGGTCAGGGGGCTCGATACGAGCAGTACTTC
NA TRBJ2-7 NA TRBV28 CASSPRAAYEQYF TGTGCCAGCAGCCCTCGGGCGGCCTACGAGCAGTACTTC
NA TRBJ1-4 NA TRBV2 CASIGNPNEKLFF TGTGCCAGCATCGGGAACCCGAATGAAAAACTGTTTTTT
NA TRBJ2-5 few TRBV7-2 CASREGGETQYF TGTGCCAGCAGAGAGGGTGGAGAGACCCAGTACTTC
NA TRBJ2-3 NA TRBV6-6 CASSYLESQGTQYF TGTGCCAGCAGTTACTTGGAATCACAGGGTACGCAGTATTTT
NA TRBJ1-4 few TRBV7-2 CASSLGQQGKLFF TGTGCCAGCAGCTTGGGTCAACAAGGAAAACTGTTTTTT
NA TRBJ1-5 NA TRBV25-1 CASSEEGREQPQHF TGTGCCAGCAGTGAAGAAGGCCGGGAGCAGCCCCAGCATTTT
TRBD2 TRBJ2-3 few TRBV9 CASSVDGTSGRDTQYF TGTGCCAGCAGCGTAGATGGGACTAGCGGGAGAGATACGCAGTATTTT
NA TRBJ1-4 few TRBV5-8 CASSREYNGRKLFF TGTGCCAGCAGCCGGGAGTACAATGGGCGAAAACTGTTTTTT